The source of this T cell receptor beta chain is a study of blood T cell repertoires in COVID-19. Across the whole study: The study drew acute and convalescent COVID-19 samples from the United States, Italy and Spain. Sources were T cells, B-cell-depleted T cells, or PBMCs; the material itself was cDNA or gDNA.

Patients of the Seattle cohort, enrolled during active infection, were followed longitudinally. The germline CDR1 and CDR2 sequences are MGHRA and YSYEKL. Trimming shortened V by 3 bases and J by 1 base, and 9 bases separated the two germline ends. CDR3 length: 14 residues. In the authors' methods: Estimates of nucleated cell counts were drawn from the amplification of reference gene primers. Some clones are missing from TCRdb's copy, which holds only in-frame ones; the method was immunoSEQ multiplex PCR. The V and J calls and clone size come from that table; D and trimming were worked out from the DNA. The sample shows around 140,000 clones, around 90% of them seen only once.

The chain employs TRBV4-1 and TRBJ1-1; tentative D call: TRBD1 (6 bases). Material: peripheral blood. This TCR came from a human donor with COVID-19, enrolled during active disease. The donor label of this sample is uncertain. CDR3 in amino acids: CASSHQDRNTEAFF. The CDR3 DNA sequence: TGCGCCAGCAGCCATCAGGACAGGAACACTGAAGCTTTCTTT.